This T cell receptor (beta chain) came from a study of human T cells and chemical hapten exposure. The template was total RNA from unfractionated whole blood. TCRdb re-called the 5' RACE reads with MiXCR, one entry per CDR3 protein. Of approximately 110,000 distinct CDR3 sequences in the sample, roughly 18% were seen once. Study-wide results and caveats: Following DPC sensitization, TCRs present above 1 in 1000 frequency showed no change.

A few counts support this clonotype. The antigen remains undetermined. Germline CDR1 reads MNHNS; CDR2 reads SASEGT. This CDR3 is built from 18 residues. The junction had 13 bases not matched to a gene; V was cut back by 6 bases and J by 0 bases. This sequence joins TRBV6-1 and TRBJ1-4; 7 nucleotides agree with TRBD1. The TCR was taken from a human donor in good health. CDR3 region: CASRTTGNGPATNEKLFF. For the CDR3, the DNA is TGTGCCAGCAGGACGACAGGGAACGGACCAGCAACTAATGAAAAACTGTTTTTT.